This T cell receptor beta chain was recovered during a study of beta chain features in type 1 diabetes (dated by TCRdb to 2017 to 2018). In the study overall: Mean age, gender distribution, total cell number and subset yield were not different between patients and healthy donors. A total of about 100,000,000 sorted cells were examined across all samples, and RNA yield correlated strongly with the number of cells per subset. The study compared the TCRB repertoires of sorted circulating CD4+ T cell subsets in recently diagnosed type 1 diabetes patients with those in matched healthy donors. Naive and central memory subsets were obtained from all 30 or so donors, but regulatory and stem cell-like memory subsets were isolated from only 8 patients and roughly 8 healthy donors. Beyond this particular receptor, the publication reports: Naive, central memory and regulatory TCRB repertoires appeared to be more similar among patients than among healthy donors. Shorter templates might have been favored by PCR, but patient and control samples were amplified and corrected together, so both groups would have been affected equally by any skew. A moderate but significant shortening of TCRB CDR3 length was observed in type 1 diabetes patients in all four CD4+ subsets. Because the HLA sub-analyses included only small numbers of individuals, any influence of HLA type on TCRB rearrangement was left unresolved. At VDJ recombination sites, patients with type 1 diabetes made fewer insertions and deleted more nucleotides, a pattern implying thymic rearrangement abnormalities. Because cDNA was sequenced instead of genomic DNA, activated cells with high expression could be over-represented, although the groups did not differ in activation or CD3 levels.

This clone showed up just a few times. The target of this receptor is not known. Qualities for individual bases were not recorded, and no much larger clone is one base off. The High Capacity cDNA Reverse Transcription Kit was used to reverse transcribe all of the isolated RNA, meaning that expressed TCRB transcripts were what got sequenced. Naive, central memory and regulatory T cell samples underwent deep immunoSEQ sequencing, averaging about 3.57 million total reads per sample. After sorted cells were lysed in RLT buffer, RNA was extracted with DNase-treated RNeasy Micro or Mini kits, with the choice depending on cell number. To prevent cross-contamination, every cell subset was processed on its own, while patient and healthy donor samples were processed together. The immunoSEQ multiplex PCR was used to amplify TCRB sequences from cDNA, generating 87-bp fragments that spanned the CDR3 region. Sequencing of the amplicons was done on the Illumina HiSeq platform. In the paper's pipeline: Synthetic template baselines were used to correct PCR bias computationally, reads within Hamming distance 2 were collapsed, and singletons that could not be merged were discarded. Reads were aligned against IMGT so that V, D and J genes, CDR3 length and insertions or deletions at six rearrangement sites could be assigned. Within each subset, clonotype counts were normalized to sorted cell number, and only after that were true diversity and Gini coefficients computed with the tcR R package. The overlap coefficient, calculated on TCRB nucleotide sequences, was used to measure repertoire sharing. As a proxy for the pre-selection repertoire, out-of-frame TCRB sequences from naive cells were analyzed. Entries here come from immuneACCESS through TCRdb and include only in-frame sequences with V and J called. Some clones fail to appear in such tables; in the studies checked, an unresolved V gene covers under half of the shortfall, and the cause of the remainder is unknown. V, J and clone size were drawn from that table, and D and trimming were deduced from the DNA. For this sample there are around 450,000 clones; roughly 11% appear just once. The ten largest make up 0.045% to 0.05% of the sample.

Sequences SNHLY (CDR1) and FYNNEI (CDR2) are obtained from the germline V gene. The junction shows trimming of 7 bases on V and 3 bases on J, plus 24 bases between the germline ends. Including the terminal cysteine and phenylalanine, the CDR3 comprises 17 residues. Just CDR3 DNA is preserved here, 51 bases in frame from base 1. Each donor gave one peripheral blood draw, about 110 mL on average, collected into heparinised tubes. Using a panel that included CD45RO, CCR7, CD25, CD127, CD95 and CD27, naive, central memory, regulatory and stem cell-like memory CD4+ T cells were sorted on a BD FACSAria II. A purity above 98% was achieved for all sorted populations. Right away, PBMCs were isolated by Lymphoprep density gradient centrifugation and were stained directly, with no culture step. To minimize batch effects, samples were stained and sorted in pairs, one healthy donor with one patient per experiment.

Sequenced material: naive CD4+ T cells from blood. The sample's cell subset or site label, in plain terms: true naive CD4+ T cells. The receptor chain draws on TRBV2 and TRBJ1-2; TRBD1 is a possible D gene, resting on 6 matching bases. This TCR was sampled from a woman aged 18-29 years in good health. The DNA sequence is as follows: TGTGCCAGCACCAACACAAACGGGGGGCGCAGGGACTATGGCTACACCTTC. Its amino acids are CASTNTNGGRRDYGYTF.